A selection of T cell receptor beta chains follows, all from one sample in a study of CD8+CD57+ T cells in acquired aplastic anemia. From the reads, TCRdb called clonotypes with MiXCR, one entry per CDR3 protein. The table shows about 200,000 distinct CDR3 sequences, with over 55% occurring only once. The sample consisted of sorted CD4+, CD8+, or CD8+CD57+ T cells (not recorded which) from PBMCs. Source of these receptors: a human donor with aplastic anemia. Both conserved end residues are part of each CDR3. Fields, in order: V gene, D gene, J gene, clone size, CDR3 protein, CDR3 DNA. A D gene is named only where the DNA matches it firmly. Part of the rows lack a size; the others show once, few, many or a class for expanded clones.

TRBV20-1	-	TRBJ2-7	-	CSASGPGSYEQYF	TGCAGTGCCAGCGGGCCGGGCTCCTACGAGCAGTACTTC
TRBV2	TRBD1	TRBJ1-1	-	CASSDRDRRDTEAFF	TGTGCCAGCAGTGACCGGGACAGGAGGGACACTGAAGCTTTCTTT
TRBV7-2	-	TRBJ2-3	-	CASVLGGDTDTQYF	TGTGCCAGCGTCCTCGGCGGGGACACAGATACGCAGTATTTT
TRBV24-1	-	TRBJ1-1	once	CATSDTDSRAFF	TGTGCCACCAGTGATACGGACAGTAGGGCTTTCTTT
TRBV19	TRBD2	TRBJ2-7	-	CASSMTSGNYEQYF	TGTGCCAGTAGTATGACTAGCGGGAACTACGAGCAGTACTTC
TRBV7-2	TRBD2	TRBJ2-7	-	CASSFSGTLTYEQCF	TGTGCCAGCAGCTTCAGCGGGACGCTGACCTACGAGCAGTGCTTC
TRBV5-1	TRBD1	TRBJ1-1	few	CASSSGRYRGNTEAFF	TGCGCCAGCAGCTCTGGGCGCTACAGGGGGAACACTGAAGCTTTCTTT
TRBV6-2/TRBV6-3	TRBD1	TRBJ2-7	once	CASSERTGNSYEQYF	TGTGCCAGCAGTGAACGGACAGGGAATTCCTACGAGCAGTACTTC
TRBV9	TRBD2	TRBJ2-1	-	CASSEGTISYNEQFF	TGTGCCAGCAGCGAGGGGACTATTTCCTACAATGAGCAGTTCTTC
TRBV20-1	-	TRBJ2-7	-	CSARKNYEQYF	TGCAGTGCTAGAAAGAACTACGAGCAGTACTTC
TRBV2	-	TRBJ2-1	-	CASMGSHYVYNEQFF	TGTGCCAGCATGGGAAGCCACTACGTCTATAATGAGCAGTTCTTC
TRBV2	TRBD2	TRBJ2-1	-	CATWTSGGNEQFF	TGTGCCACATGGACTAGCGGGGGCAATGAGCAGTTCTTC
TRBV7-3	-	TRBJ2-7	few	CASSSHPKVSSYEQYF	TGTGCCAGCAGCTCACACCCCAAGGTCTCGAGCTACGAGCAGTACTTC
TRBV7-9	-	TRBJ1-2	-	CASSLGDSLSSYTF	TGTGCCAGCAGCTTAGGAGACAGTTTATCGAGCTACACCTTC
TRBV6-1	-	TRBJ1-1	-	CASSYSGHTTEAFF	TGTGCCAGCAGTTACTCGGGACACACCACTGAAGCTTTCTTT
TRBV11-3	TRBD2	TRBJ2-3	few	CASSLGTSGGAAPQSRADTQYF	TGTGCCAGCAGCTTGGGGACTAGCGGGGGGGCCGCCCCCCAATCGAGGGCAGATACGCAGTATTTT